Below, 16 T cell receptor beta chains from the same sample are listed, as sequenced in a study of shared clonotypes between healthy human individuals. TCRdb's table, derived via immunoSEQ multiplex PCR, lists solely in-frame clones and lacks some. The sample lists about 680,000 clones; around 74% were seen once. The sample taken for sequencing was memory CD4+ T cells sorted from blood. Sample subset: CD45RA-negative fraction. These TCRs come from a woman aged 30 to 39 in good health.

The gene calls are TRBV27 and TRBJ2-5; D not resolved. The germline V and J ends were trimmed by 5 bases and 1 base, with 11 bases remaining between them. Germline CDR1 and CDR2: MNHEY and SMNVEV (reference sequence). The CDR3 totals 14 residues. The CDR3: CASSPRTVQETQYF. CDR3 nucleotides: TGTGCCAGCAGTCCGCGCACGGTCCAAGAGACCCAGTACTTC.

The chain recombines TRBV7-9 with TRBJ1-2; D is ambiguous. This CDR3 comprises 14 residues. V shed 6 bases and J shed 2 bases, with 13 bases lying between them. Per the germline V gene, CDR1 is SEHNR and CDR2 is FQNEAQ (reference sequence). The CDR3 protein is CASSSGRKNYGYTF. For the CDR3, the DNA is TGTGCCAGCAGTTCCGGACGGAAAAACTATGGCTACACCTTC.

The chain carries TRBV27 and TRBJ2-3, with D possibly being TRBD1 (5 bases). The germline V gene encodes CDR1 MNHEY and CDR2 SMNVEV (reference sequence). V was shortened by 8 bases and J by 0 bases, with 15 bases between the two germline ends. The CDR3 totals 15 residues. CDR3 sequence (DNA): TGTGCCAGCTGGCCCAGGGCCTTAAGCACAGATACGCAGTATTTT. Its protein product is CASWPRALSTDTQYF.

The chain carries TRBV7-9 and TRBJ2-3; D uncertain. Germline loops: CDR1 SEHNR, CDR2 FQNEAQ (reference sequence). The CDR3 extends over 12 amino acids. With 5 bases removed from V and 5 bases from J, the gap between germline ends came to 8 bases. The CDR3 DNA reads TGTGCCAGCAGCAAGACGATAGATACGCAGTATTTT. Protein: CASSKTIDTQYF.

This chain connects TRBV18 to TRBJ1-1, with 10 bases aligning to TRBD1. Germline V gives CDR1 KGHSH, CDR2 LQKENI. This CDR3 comprises 15 residues. Trimming at V came to 2 bases and at J to 5 bases, leaving 5 bases not matched to a gene. The CDR3 loop is CASSPSRQGATEAFF. In nucleotides, the CDR3 is TGTGCCAGCTCACCATCTAGACAGGGGGCTACTGAAGCTTTCTTT.

The chain recombines TRBV28 with TRBJ2-6; D is unclear. There are 16 residues in the CDR3. Deletions cut 0 bases from V and 4 bases from J, with 10 bases between. Germline-derived CDR1 and CDR2 are MDHEN and SYDVKM. The CDR3: CASSLWVANGANVLTF. In DNA form, the CDR3 reads TGTGCCAGCAGTTTATGGGTAGCCAACGGGGCCAACGTCCTGACTTTC.

The table lists this clone with a few counts. The CDR3 DNA is TGTGCCAGCAGTCTAAAACCGCGGACAGGGGCCTCTAGCACAGATACGCAGTATTTT. Its translation: CASSLKPRTGASSTDTQYF. This sequence joins TRBV13 and TRBJ2-3; 9 positions match TRBD1. The ends lost 6 bases at V and 0 bases at J; junction bases unmatched: 16. This CDR3 contains 19 residues. Germline loops: CDR1 PRHDT, CDR2 FYEKMQ (reference sequence).

The V and J genes are TRBV6-1 and TRBJ2-3; D remains unclear. V gave up 8 bases and J gave up 5 bases, with 17 bases separating them. The CDR3 is 14 amino acids. The germline gives CDR1 MNHNS, CDR2 SASEGT. DNA of the CDR3: TGTGCCAGCTCACCGACTGCCTTTGGAGATACGCAGTATTTT. Its translation is CASSPTAFGDTQYF.

This chain uses TRBV12-5 with TRBJ2-7; D could derive from TRBD1 or TRBD2 (5 bases each). The CDR3 has 13 residues. Germline V gene lookup returns CDR1 LGHNT and CDR2 FRNRAP. Trimming stripped 7 bases from V and 5 bases from J, with 15 bases between. CDR3 sequence (DNA): TGTGCTAGTGCCCTGAGGGGTGGCCACGAGCAGTACTTC. Its protein is CASALRGGHEQYF.

This clone was found once. The chain recombines TRBV4-1 with TRBJ2-1; the D is unclear. In germline, CDR1 is MGHRA, CDR2 YSYEKL. This CDR3 has 12 amino acids. The ends were cut back, 4 bases at V and 7 bases at J, with 8 bases in the middle. The CDR3 bases are TGCGCCAGCAGCCTGACTCAGAATGAGCAGTTCTTC. Protein sequence: CASSLTQNEQFF.

The rearrangement links TRBV7-9 to TRBJ1-3, with no clear D. The CDR3 loop spans 15 amino acids. V was trimmed by 5 bases and J by 6 bases, leaving 17 bases between them. Germline CDR1 SEHNR, CDR2 FQNEAQ (reference sequence). CDR3 amino acids: CASSLGPQAENTIYF. CDR3 in DNA: TGTGCCAGCAGCCTTGGGCCCCAGGCCGAAAACACCATATATTTT.

The chain recombines TRBV7-3 with TRBJ2-2; weak D call: TRBD1 (6 bases). The CDR3 sequence is 14 residues long. Germline CDR1 reads SGHTA; CDR2 reads FQGTGA. Trimming shortened V by 5 bases and J by 8 bases, and 15 bases separated the two germline ends. In DNA form, the CDR3 reads TGTGCCAGCAGCAGACAAGGACAGCGAGGGGAGCTGTTTTTT. Its translation is CASSRQGQRGELFF. The variable domain in full, completed from reference TRBV7-3 and TRBJ2-2, reads GAGVSQTPSNKVTEKGKYVELRCDPISGHTALYWYRQSLGQGPEFLIYFQGTGAADDSGLPNDRFFAVRPEGSVSTLKIQRTERGDSAVYLCASSRQGQRGELFFGEGSRLTVL.

This chain links TRBV18 with TRBJ1-5; 7 bases are a match to TRBD1. Trimming cost V 3 bases and J 5 bases; bases outside gene matches: 4. This CDR3 comprises 14 residues. Germline-derived CDR1 and CDR2 are KGHSH and LQKENI. CDR3 sequence (DNA): TGTGCCAGCTCACCTATCGACAGGGATCAGCCCCAGCATTTT. As protein: CASSPIDRDQPQHF.

This chain links TRBV30 with TRBJ1-5, with D possibly matching TRBD1 (5 bases). Germline CDR1 reads GTSNPN; CDR2 reads SVGIG (reference sequence). Trimming took off 4 bases at V and 4 bases at J, with 14 bases between the two ends. This CDR3 spans 14 amino acids. CDR3 region: CAWTKGITNQPQHF. Here the CDR3 DNA reads TGTGCCTGGACGAAGGGGATCACTAATCAGCCCCAGCATTTT.

The chain couples TRBV29-1 to TRBJ1-2; 12 nucleotides agree with TRBD1. After removal of 6 bases from V and 5 bases from J, the junction contained 16 bases not matched to a gene. The germline V gene has CDR1 SQVTM and CDR2 ANQGSEA. The CDR3 totals 17 residues. The CDR3 DNA sequence: TGCAGCGTACTCCTCCGGGACAGGGGGCGCGGGGATTATGGCTACACCTTC. Amino acid sequence: CSVLLRDRGRGDYGYTF.

This rearrangement joins TRBV11-2 to TRBJ2-1; TRBD2 matches at 9 bases. V was pared by 6 bases and J by 8 bases, with 11 bases of the junction left unmatched. Germline assignment: CDR1 SGHAT and CDR2 FQNNGV. The CDR3 is 15 amino acids. The CDR3 DNA sequence: TGTGCCAGCAGGATAGCGGGGACTAGCAGGCATGAGCAGTTCTTC. Its translation is CASRIAGTSRHEQFF.